The sequence of this T cell receptor beta chain was determined in a study of cytomegalovirus exposure and HLA in healthy donors. The V end lost 4 bases, the J end lost 1 base, and 11 bases lay between the germline ends. This CDR3 is built from 14 residues. CDR1 and CDR2 (germline): MNHEY, SVGAGI. PCR used 60 Vbeta primers and 13 Jbeta primers. Clones were read by immunoSEQ multiplex PCR, and TCRdb kept only the in-frame ones, dropping some. The repertoire holds under 200,000 clones, with about 75% as singletons. These donors, healthy bone marrow donors, were studied. This TCR came from a man in his fifties in good health and CMV-seropositive. The sample was PBMCs. J is TRBJ2-7 and V is TRBV6-5; tentative D call: TRBD1 (6 bases). The CDR3 DNA follows: TGTGCCAGCAGTTCTTCCAGGGGTTCCTACGAGCAGTACTTC. This encodes CASSSSRGSYEQYF.